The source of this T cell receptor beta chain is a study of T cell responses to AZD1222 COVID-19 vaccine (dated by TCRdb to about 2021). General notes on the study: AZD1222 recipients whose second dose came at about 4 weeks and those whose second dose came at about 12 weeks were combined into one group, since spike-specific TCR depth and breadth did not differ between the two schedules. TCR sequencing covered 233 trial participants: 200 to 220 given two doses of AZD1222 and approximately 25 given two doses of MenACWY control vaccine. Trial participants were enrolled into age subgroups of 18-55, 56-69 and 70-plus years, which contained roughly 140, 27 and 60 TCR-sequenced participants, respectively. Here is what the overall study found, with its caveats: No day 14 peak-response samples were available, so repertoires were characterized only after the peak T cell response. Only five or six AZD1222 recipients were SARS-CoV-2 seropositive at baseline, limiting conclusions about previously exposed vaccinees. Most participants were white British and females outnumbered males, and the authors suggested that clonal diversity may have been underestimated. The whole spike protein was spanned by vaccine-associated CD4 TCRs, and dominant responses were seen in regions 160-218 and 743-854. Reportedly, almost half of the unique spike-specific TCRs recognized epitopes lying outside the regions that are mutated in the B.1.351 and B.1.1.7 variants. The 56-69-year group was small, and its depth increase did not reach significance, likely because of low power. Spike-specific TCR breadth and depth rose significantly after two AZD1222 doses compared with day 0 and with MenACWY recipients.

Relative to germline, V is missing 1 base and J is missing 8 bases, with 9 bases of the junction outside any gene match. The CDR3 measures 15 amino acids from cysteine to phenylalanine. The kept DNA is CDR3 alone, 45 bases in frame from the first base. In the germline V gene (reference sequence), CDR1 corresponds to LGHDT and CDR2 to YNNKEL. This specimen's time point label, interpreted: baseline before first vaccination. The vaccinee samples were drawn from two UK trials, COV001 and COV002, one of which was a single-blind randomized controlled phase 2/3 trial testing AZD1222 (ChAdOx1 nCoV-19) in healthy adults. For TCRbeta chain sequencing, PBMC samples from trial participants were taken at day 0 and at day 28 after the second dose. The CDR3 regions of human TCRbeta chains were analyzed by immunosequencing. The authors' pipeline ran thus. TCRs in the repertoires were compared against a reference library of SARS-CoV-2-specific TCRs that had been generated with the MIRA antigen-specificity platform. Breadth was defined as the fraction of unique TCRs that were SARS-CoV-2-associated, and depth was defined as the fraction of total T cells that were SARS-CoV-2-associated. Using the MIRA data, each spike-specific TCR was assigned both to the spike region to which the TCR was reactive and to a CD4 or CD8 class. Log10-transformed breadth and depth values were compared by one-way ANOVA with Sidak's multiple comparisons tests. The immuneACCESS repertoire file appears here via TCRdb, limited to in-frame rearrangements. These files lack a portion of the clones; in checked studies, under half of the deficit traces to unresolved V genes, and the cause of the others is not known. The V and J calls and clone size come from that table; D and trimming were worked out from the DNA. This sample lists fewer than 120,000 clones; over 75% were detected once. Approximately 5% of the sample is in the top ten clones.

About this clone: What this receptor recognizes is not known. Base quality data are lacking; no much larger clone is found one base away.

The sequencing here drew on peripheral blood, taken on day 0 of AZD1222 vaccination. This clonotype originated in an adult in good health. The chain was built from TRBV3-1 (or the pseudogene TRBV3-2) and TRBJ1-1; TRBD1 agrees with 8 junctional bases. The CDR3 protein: CASSQAAGGLSEAFF. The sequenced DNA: TGTGCCAGCAGCCAAGCGGCAGGGGGCTTGTCGGAAGCTTTCTTT.